A selection of T cell receptor beta chains follows, all from one sample in a study of blood T cell repertoires in COVID-19. Generated by immunoSEQ multiplex PCR, the TCRdb table keeps only in-frame clones and is missing some. The sample records tens of thousands of clones, nearly 90% being singletons. The sample taken for sequencing was peripheral blood. Receptor source: a man in his fifties with acute or convalescent COVID-19. CDR3s include the opening cysteine and the closing phenylalanine or tryptophan. The D gene is left open where the match is weak. The listing skips clone size in some rows; elsewhere it reads once, few, many or a size class.

clone_size	v_call	d_call	j_call	cdr3_nt	cdr3_aa
-	TRBV9	-	TRBJ2-3	TGTGCCAGCAGCGCCTCGACAGTCGACGTTACGCAGTATTTT	CASSASTVDVTQYF
-	TRBV3-1/TRBV3-2	TRBD1	TRBJ1-1	TGTGCCAGCAGCCCGACGGACAGGGGGCCGATGAACACTGAAGCTTTCTTT	CASSPTDRGPMNTEAFF
-	TRBV24-1	-	TRBJ1-1	TGTGCCACCAGCAGCTCGACAGGGAACACTGAAGCTTTCTTT	CATSSSTGNTEAFF
-	TRBV5-4	-	TRBJ2-3	TGTGCCAGCAGCCCCAGCCGGGAGTATTTAGGTACAGATACGCAGTATTTT	CASSPSREYLGTDTQYF
-	TRBV7-2	TRBD2	TRBJ2-7	TGTGCCAGCAGTCAGGGACTAGCGGGAGTGCTAGGCGAGCAGTACTTC	CASSQGLAGVLGEQYF
once	TRBV9	-	TRBJ1-1	TGTGCCAGCAGCGTACAGGGCGACACTGAAGCTTTCTTT	CASSVQGDTEAFF
once	TRBV6-5	TRBD2	TRBJ2-2	TGTGCCAGCAGGCGGGAGTCGGACACCGGGGAGCTGTTTTTT	CASRRESDTGELFF
-	TRBV27	-	TRBJ1-1	TGTGCCAGCAGTTTGGCAGGTACTTCTTTCTTT	CASSLAGTSFF
once	TRBV11-2	-	TRBJ2-2	TGTGCCAGCGGAGGGGCCACCGGGGAGCTGTTTTTT	CASGGATGELFF
-	TRBV9	-	TRBJ1-6	TGTGCCAGCAGCGTAGGCAGTCAATATAATTCACCCCTCCACTTT	CASSVGSQYNSPLHF
-	TRBV30	-	TRBJ2-5	TGTGCCTGGAGTCCGCGGGAGACCCAGTACTTC	CAWSPRETQYF
once	TRBV6-2/TRBV6-3	-	TRBJ2-5	TGTGCCAGCAGTTACTCGAGTACGGGCGGGTCCAAAGAGACCCAGTACTTC	CASSYSSTGGSKETQYF
once	TRBV5-6	-	TRBJ2-2	TGTGCCACTGCGGGACTCCCCGAGGACGGGGAGCTGTTTTTT	CATAGLPEDGELFF
-	TRBV30	TRBD1	TRBJ1-5	TGTGCCTGGAGCGGGGGGGGACAGGGGCATCAGCCCCAGCATTTT	CAWSGGGQGHQPQHF
-	TRBV15	TRBD1	TRBJ1-3	TGTGCCACCAGCAAGGGGGCTCGCTCTGGAAACACCATATATTTT	CATSKGARSGNTIYF
-	TRBV2	TRBD1	TRBJ1-5	TGTGCCAGCCTAGGGACAGGGTCCCAGCCCCAGCATTTT	CASLGTGSQPQHF
-	TRBV24-1	-	TRBJ2-3	TGTGCCACCAGTGATGGGCAGGGAAACACAGATACGCAGTATTTT	CATSDGQGNTDTQYF
-	TRBV5-1	TRBD1	TRBJ2-5	TGCGCCAGCAGCCTCCGGGACAGGGTACCCCAAGAGACCCAGTACTTC	CASSLRDRVPQETQYF
-	TRBV4-1	-	TRBJ2-5	TGCGCCAGCAGCGACACAGAGACCCAGTACTTC	CASSDTETQYF
-	TRBV5-1	-	TRBJ1-4	TGCGCCAGCAGCTTGGCCGCTACAACTAATGAAAAACTGTTTTTT	CASSLAATTNEKLFF
-	TRBV6-1	-	TRBJ2-3	TGTGCCAGCAGTGAAGTGCGACTGAGGGCAGATACGCAGTATTTT	CASSEVRLRADTQYF
-	TRBV12-3/TRBV12-4	-	TRBJ2-1	TGTGCCAGCAGTTTAATCCGGTATGAGCAGTTCTTC	CASSLIRYEQFF
-	TRBV11-3	TRBD1	TRBJ1-2	TGTGCCAGCAGCGATGGGACAGACTACTTC	CASSDGTDYF
-	TRBV4-3	TRBD2	TRBJ2-5	TGCGCCAGCAGCCAAGAGCGTCTAGCGGGAGGGTCCAATCAAGAGACCCAGTACTTC	CASSQERLAGGSNQETQYF
-	TRBV11-2	-	TRBJ2-7	TGTGCCAGCAGTACTGATAGGGGCGGCTACGAGCAGTACTTC	CASSTDRGGYEQYF
-	TRBV6-5	TRBD1	TRBJ1-3	TGTGCCAGCAGGAGACAGACAGGGCCGGACACCATATATTTT	CASRRQTGPDTIYF
-	TRBV3-1/TRBV3-2	TRBD2	TRBJ2-7	TGTGCCAGCAGCCCGGGACTAGCGGGAGTTTACGAGCAGTACTTC	CASSPGLAGVYEQYF
-	TRBV19	TRBD1	TRBJ1-4	TGTGCCAGTAGTCGAACAGGGGGAGAAAAACTGTTTTTT	CASSRTGGEKLFF
-	TRBV5-5	TRBD2	TRBJ2-1	TGTGCCAGCAGCTTGGCGATAGCGGGGGCCTGGGGTAATGAGCAGTTCTTC	CASSLAIAGAWGNEQFF
-	TRBV5-4	TRBD1	TRBJ2-5	TGTGCCAGCAGCTTGGCCGGAAGGGACAGAGAGACCCAGTACTTC	CASSLAGRDRETQYF
-	TRBV29-1	-	TRBJ2-7	TGCAGCGTGGCGACTGTTACCTACGAGCAGTACTTC	CSVATVTYEQYF
-	TRBV12-3/TRBV12-4	TRBD1	TRBJ1-2	TGTGCCAGCAGTCCAGACAGGGGGCGCGGCTACACCTTC	CASSPDRGRGYTF
-	TRBV6-5	TRBD2	TRBJ2-7	TGTGCCAGCCAAACTAGCGGGAGGATGTCCTACGAGCAGTACTTC	CASQTSGRMSYEQYF
-	TRBV19	TRBD2	TRBJ2-1	TGTGCCAGTAGCCCGACTAGCGGGACGGAGTTCTTC	CASSPTSGTEFF
once	TRBV6-5	TRBD1	TRBJ1-1	TGTGCCAGCAGTTACTCGTTAACAGGGGGCTCTGAAGCTTTCTTT	CASSYSLTGGSEAFF
-	TRBV6-5	TRBD1	TRBJ2-1	TGTGCCAGCAGGACAGGGACCTACAATGAGCAGTTCTTC	CASRTGTYNEQFF
-	TRBV27	TRBD1	TRBJ2-5	TGTGCCAGCAGCATGGGGGACAGGGACTTGGAGACCCAGTACTTC	CASSMGDRDLETQYF
-	TRBV2	TRBD2	TRBJ2-6	TGTGCCAGCAGTGGAGACGGACTAGCGGGGGCGTCTGGGGCCAACGTCCTGACTTTC	CASSGDGLAGASGANVLTF
-	TRBV19	-	TRBJ2-1	TGTGCCAGTAGTATGGGTAGCACGAGCTCCTACAATGAGCAGTTCTTC	CASSMGSTSSYNEQFF
-	TRBV7-9	TRBD2	TRBJ2-5	TGTGCCAGCAGCTTAGGCCCGGTTGGGGGGGGAGAGACCCAGTACTTC	CASSLGPVGGGETQYF
-	TRBV10-1	TRBD1	TRBJ1-2	TGCGCCAGCAGTGACGTCTGGGACAGGAACTATGGCTACACCTTC	CASSDVWDRNYGYTF
-	TRBV9	TRBD1	TRBJ2-2	TGTGCCAGCAGCTCATTAGGACAGGGGGCCGGGGAGCTGTTTTTT	CASSSLGQGAGELFF
-	TRBV19	TRBD1	TRBJ1-2	TGTGCCACCCGAACGGGACAGGGGAGCTATGGCTACACCTTC	CATRTGQGSYGYTF
-	TRBV11-2	TRBD1	TRBJ1-2	TGTGCCAGCAGCCCAATCCGGGCAGGGGGCTATGGCTACACCTTC	CASSPIRAGGYGYTF
-	TRBV19	-	TRBJ1-1	TGTGCCAGTAGTATAGACAGCACTGCGGCTGAAGCTTTCTTT	CASSIDSTAAEAFF
-	TRBV10-3	TRBD1	TRBJ1-6	TGTGCCATCAGTGAGTCGACAGGGGCTAATTCACCCCTCCACTTT	CAISESTGANSPLHF
-	TRBV19	-	TRBJ2-1	TGTGCCAGTAGTATTACCGGTAGCACCAATGAGCAGTTCTTC	CASSITGSTNEQFF